Listed below are T cell receptor beta chains from one sample, sequenced in a study of T-cell reconstitution after alpha-beta-depleted transplantation in children. Via MiXCR, TCRdb re-called the PCR reads, giving one row per CDR3 protein. The repertoire holds around 700,000 distinct CDR3 sequences, with around 13% as singletons. Sample: PBMCs, taken before TCRalphabeta/CD19-depleted stem cell transplant. The source of these receptors is a girl aged 2-10 years with congenital amegakaryocytic thrombocytopenia, due to receive a stem cell transplant. The CDR3 runs from the conserved cysteine through the conserved F or W. The D gene is left open where the match is weak. Part of the rows lack a size; the others show once, few, many or a class for expanded clones.

d_gene,abundance,v_gene,j_gene,CDR3aa,CDR3nt
NA,many,TRBV7-9,TRBJ1-1,CASSSHPNTEAFF,TGTGCCAGCAGCTCACATCCGAACACTGAAGCTTTCTTT
NA,many,TRBV6-1,TRBJ2-3,CASSIRAFADTQYF,TGTGCCAGCAGTATTCGGGCGTTTGCAGATACGCAGTATTTT
NA,NA,TRBV11-3,TRBJ2-3,CASSLARDGSTDTQYF,TGTGCCAGCAGCTTAGCTAGGGACGGATCCACAGATACGCAGTATTTT
TRBD2,few,TRBV10-2,TRBJ2-1,CASKGLAGPLFEQFF,TGCGCCAGCAAGGGTCTAGCGGGACCCCTTTTTGAGCAGTTCTTC
TRBD1,NA,TRBV18,TRBJ2-5,CASSPGQGSQETQYF,TGTGCCAGCTCACCAGGACAGGGGAGTCAAGAGACCCAGTACTTC
TRBD1,many,TRBV28,TRBJ2-7,CASSPSGTGVDEQYF,TGTGCCAGCAGTCCATCCGGGACAGGGGTCGACGAGCAGTACTTC
TRBD2,few,TRBV20-1,TRBJ2-5,CSARDAIAGRETQYF,TGCAGTGCTAGGGACGCAATAGCGGGGAGGGAGACCCAGTACTTC
NA,many,TRBV12-3/TRBV12-4,TRBJ1-6,CASSLAGHNSPLHF,TGTGCCAGCAGTTTAGCAGGGCATAATTCACCCCTCCACTTT
NA,few,TRBV5-1,TRBJ2-5,CASSLVYQRETQYF,TGCGCCAGCAGCTTGGTTTACCAGAGGGAGACCCAGTACTTC
TRBD2,NA,TRBV5-1,TRBJ2-1,CASSPNVPGLGLDEQFF,TGCGCCAGCAGCCCGAATGTTCCGGGACTAGGACTGGATGAGCAGTTCTTC
NA,NA,TRBV30,TRBJ1-1,CAWTTDPSGQMNTEAFF,TGTGCCTGGACCACGGACCCCAGCGGACAGATGAACACTGAAGCTTTCTTT
NA,many,TRBV29-1,TRBJ2-1,CSVEDIFGGGAFASYNEQFF,TGCAGCGTTGAAGACATATTTGGAGGGGGCGCCTTTGCGTCCTACAATGAGCAGTTCTTC
NA,many,TRBV12-3/TRBV12-4,TRBJ2-3,CASSEMSDTQYF,TGTGCCAGCAGTGAGATGTCAGATACGCAGTATTTT
TRBD1,NA,TRBV5-1,TRBJ2-7,CASSPGTGYSGEQYF,TGCGCCAGCAGTCCCGGGACAGGGTATTCGGGCGAGCAGTACTTC
TRBD2,NA,TRBV29-1,TRBJ2-1,CSAGLAGYNAQFF,TGCAGCGCAGGACTAGCGGGCTACAATGCGCAGTTCTTC
NA,many,TRBV29-1,TRBJ2-3,CSVRSGSTDTQYF,TGCAGCGTCCGTAGCGGTAGCACAGATACGCAGTATTTT
TRBD2,NA,TRBV20-1,TRBJ2-1,CSARGFSSGSIGNEQFF,TGCAGTGCTAGAGGGTTTAGCAGCGGGAGTATCGGCAATGAGCAGTTCTTC
TRBD1,few,TRBV3-1,TRBJ2-7,CASSQDRVFHEQYF,TGTGCCAGCAGCCAGGACAGGGTATTTCACGAGCAGTACTTC
TRBD2,many,TRBV20-1,TRBJ2-5,CSARAHPLAGSQETQYF,TGCAGTGCTAGAGCCCACCCCCTAGCGGGTTCCCAAGAGACCCAGTACTTC
TRBD2,NA,TRBV7-2,TRBJ2-1,CASSSPPIAGRNEQFF,TGTGCCAGCAGCTCACCGCCCATAGCGGGAAGGAATGAGCAGTTCTTC
NA,many,TRBV29-1,TRBJ1-2,CSVQGGSTDGYTF,TGCAGCGTTCAAGGCGGGAGTACTGATGGCTACACCTTC
NA,many,TRBV28,TRBJ2-1,CASSFLAEQFF,TGTGCCAGCAGTTTCCTAGCAGAGCAGTTCTTC